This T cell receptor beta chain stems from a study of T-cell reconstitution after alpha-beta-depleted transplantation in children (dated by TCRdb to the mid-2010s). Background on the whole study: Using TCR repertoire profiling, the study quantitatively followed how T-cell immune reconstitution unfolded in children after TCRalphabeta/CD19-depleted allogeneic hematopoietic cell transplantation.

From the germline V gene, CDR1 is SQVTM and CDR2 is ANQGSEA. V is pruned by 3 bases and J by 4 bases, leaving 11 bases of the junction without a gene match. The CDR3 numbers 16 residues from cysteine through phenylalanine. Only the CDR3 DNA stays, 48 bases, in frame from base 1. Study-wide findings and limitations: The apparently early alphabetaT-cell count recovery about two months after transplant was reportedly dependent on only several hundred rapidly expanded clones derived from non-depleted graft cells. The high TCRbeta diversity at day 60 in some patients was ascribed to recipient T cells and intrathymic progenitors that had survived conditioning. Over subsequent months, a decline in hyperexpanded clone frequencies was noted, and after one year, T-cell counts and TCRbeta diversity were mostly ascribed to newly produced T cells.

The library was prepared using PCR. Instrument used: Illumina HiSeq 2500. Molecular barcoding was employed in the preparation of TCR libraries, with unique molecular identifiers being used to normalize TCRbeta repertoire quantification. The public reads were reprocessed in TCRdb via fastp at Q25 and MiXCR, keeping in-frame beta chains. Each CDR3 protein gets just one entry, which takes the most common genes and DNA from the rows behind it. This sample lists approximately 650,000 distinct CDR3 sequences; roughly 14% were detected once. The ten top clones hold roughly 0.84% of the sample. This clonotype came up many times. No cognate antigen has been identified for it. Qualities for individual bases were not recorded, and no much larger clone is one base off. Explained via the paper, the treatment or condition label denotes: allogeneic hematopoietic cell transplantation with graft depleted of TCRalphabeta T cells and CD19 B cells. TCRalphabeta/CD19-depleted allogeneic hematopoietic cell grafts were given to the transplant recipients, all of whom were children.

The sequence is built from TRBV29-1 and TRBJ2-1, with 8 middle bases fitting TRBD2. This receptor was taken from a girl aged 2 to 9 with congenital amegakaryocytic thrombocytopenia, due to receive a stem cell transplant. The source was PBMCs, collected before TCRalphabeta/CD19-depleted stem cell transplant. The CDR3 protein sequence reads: CSVDPPLAGGYNEQFF. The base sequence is TGCAGCGTTGATCCTCCCCTAGCGGGTGGGTACAATGAGCAGTTCTTC.